The clone carrying this TCR beta chain has just a few counts. As handled by the study authors: Counts of nucleated cells, estimated from reference gene primer amplification, were obtained. Profiled with immunoSEQ multiplex PCR; TCRdb holds only in-frame clones, not every one. V, J and clone size were drawn from that table, and D and trimming were deduced from the DNA. The sample yields 400,000 or so clones, roughly nine tenths seen once. Participants were aged about 18 to 89 years, lived in some 23 US areas, and enrolled virtually. This CDR3 is 18 amino acids long. The junction had 16 bases not matched to a gene; V was cut back by 3 bases and J by 6 bases. CDR1 is WNHNN and CDR2 is SYGVQD in the germline V gene (reference sequence). The data belong to a study of blood T cell repertoires in COVID-19. The overall study: Spain, Italy and the United States supplied samples that represented acute and convalescent COVID-19. PBMCs, B-cell-depleted T cells, or T cells provided the cDNA or gDNA that made up the material.

The sequencing input was PBMCs or T cells enriched from blood (not recorded which). The sequence derives from a man aged 25 to 40 who had recovered from COVID-19. The chain uses TRBV10-1 and TRBJ1-5; TRBD1 aligns across 8 bases. CDR3 loop: CASSDRNTPGGGGQPQHF. Here the CDR3 DNA reads TGCGCCAGCAGTGATCGTAATACCCCAGGGGGCGGGGGTCAGCCCCAGCATTTT.